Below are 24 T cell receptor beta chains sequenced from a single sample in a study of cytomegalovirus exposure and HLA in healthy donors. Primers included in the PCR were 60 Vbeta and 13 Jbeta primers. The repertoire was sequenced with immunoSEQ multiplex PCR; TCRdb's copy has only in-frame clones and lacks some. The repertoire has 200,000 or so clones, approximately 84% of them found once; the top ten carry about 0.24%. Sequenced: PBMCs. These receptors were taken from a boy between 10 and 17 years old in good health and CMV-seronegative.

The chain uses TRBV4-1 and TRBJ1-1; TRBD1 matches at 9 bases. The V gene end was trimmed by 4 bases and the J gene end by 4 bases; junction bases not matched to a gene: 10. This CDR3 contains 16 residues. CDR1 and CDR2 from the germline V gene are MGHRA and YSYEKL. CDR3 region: CASSLLKTGGFTEAFF. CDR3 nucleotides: TGCGCCAGCAGCCTGCTGAAAACAGGGGGCTTCACTGAAGCTTTCTTT.

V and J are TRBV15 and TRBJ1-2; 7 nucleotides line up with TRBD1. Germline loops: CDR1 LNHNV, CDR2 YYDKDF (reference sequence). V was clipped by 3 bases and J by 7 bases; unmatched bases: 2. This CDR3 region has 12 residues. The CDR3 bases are TGTGCCACCAGCAGTTCAGGGGGTGGCTACACCTTC. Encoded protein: CATSSSGGGYTF.

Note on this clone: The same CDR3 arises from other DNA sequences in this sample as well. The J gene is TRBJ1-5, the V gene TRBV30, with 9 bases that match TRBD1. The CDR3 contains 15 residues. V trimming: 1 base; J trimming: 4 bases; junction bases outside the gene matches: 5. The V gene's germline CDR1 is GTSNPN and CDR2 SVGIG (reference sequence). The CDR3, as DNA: TGTGCCTGGAGTGCAGGTGACAGGGGGAATCAGCCCCAGCATTTT. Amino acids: CAWSAGDRGNQPQHF.

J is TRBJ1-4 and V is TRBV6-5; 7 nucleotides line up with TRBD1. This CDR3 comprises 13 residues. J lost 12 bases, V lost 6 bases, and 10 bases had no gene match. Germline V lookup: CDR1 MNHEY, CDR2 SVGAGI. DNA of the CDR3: TGTGCCAGCAGCCCCAGCGACAGGGAGGAACTGTTTTTT. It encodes CASSPSDREELFF.

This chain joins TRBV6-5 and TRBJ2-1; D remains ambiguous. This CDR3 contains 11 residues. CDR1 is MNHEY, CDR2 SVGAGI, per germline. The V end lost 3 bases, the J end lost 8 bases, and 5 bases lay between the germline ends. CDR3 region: CASSYYHEQFF. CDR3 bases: TGTGCCAGCAGTTATTATCATGAGCAGTTCTTC.

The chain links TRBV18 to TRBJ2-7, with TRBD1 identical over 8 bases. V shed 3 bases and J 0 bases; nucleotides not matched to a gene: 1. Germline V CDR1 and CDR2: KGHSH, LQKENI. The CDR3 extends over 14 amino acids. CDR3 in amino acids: CASSPQGASYEQYF. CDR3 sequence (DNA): TGTGCCAGCTCACCCCAGGGGGCCTCCTACGAGCAGTACTTC.

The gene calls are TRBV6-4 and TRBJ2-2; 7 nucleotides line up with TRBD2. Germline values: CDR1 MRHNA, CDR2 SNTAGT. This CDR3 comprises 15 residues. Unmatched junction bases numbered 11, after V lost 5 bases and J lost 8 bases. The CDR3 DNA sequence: TGTGCCAGCAGTTCAAACGCGGGAGCTCAAGGGGAGCTGTTTTTT. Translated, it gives CASSSNAGAQGELFF.

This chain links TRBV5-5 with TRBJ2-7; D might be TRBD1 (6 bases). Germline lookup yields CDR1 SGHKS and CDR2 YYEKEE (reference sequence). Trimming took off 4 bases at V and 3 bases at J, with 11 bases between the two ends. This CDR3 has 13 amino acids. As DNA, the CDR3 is TGTGCCAGCAGCCGGACAGACAACTACGAGCAGTACTTC. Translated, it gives CASSRTDNYEQYF.

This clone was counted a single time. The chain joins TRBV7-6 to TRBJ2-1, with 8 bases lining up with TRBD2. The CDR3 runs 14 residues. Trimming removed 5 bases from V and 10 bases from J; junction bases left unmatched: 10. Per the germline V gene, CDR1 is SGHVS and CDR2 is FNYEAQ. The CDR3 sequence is CASSPLVGRGEQFF. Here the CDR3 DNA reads TGTGCCAGCAGCCCCCTCGTCGGGAGGGGAGAGCAGTTCTTC.

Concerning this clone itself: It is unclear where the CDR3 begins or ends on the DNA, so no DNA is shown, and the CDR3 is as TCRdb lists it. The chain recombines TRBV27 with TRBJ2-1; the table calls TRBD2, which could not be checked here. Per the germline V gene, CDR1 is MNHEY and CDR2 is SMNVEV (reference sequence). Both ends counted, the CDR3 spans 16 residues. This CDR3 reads CASSSSIISRFDEQFF.

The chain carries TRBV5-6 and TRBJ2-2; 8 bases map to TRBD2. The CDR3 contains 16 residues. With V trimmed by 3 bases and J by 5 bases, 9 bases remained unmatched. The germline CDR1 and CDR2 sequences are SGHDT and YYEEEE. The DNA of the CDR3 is TGTGCCAGCAGCTCCGGGACTAGTTGGTTGACCGGGGAGCTGTTTTTT. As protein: CASSSGTSWLTGELFF.

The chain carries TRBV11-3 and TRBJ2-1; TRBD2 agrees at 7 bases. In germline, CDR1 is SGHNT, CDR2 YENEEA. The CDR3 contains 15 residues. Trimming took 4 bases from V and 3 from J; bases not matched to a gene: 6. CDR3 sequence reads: CASSSTRTSYNEQFF. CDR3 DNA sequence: TGTGCCAGCAGCTCAACTCGGACTAGCTACAATGAGCAGTTCTTC.

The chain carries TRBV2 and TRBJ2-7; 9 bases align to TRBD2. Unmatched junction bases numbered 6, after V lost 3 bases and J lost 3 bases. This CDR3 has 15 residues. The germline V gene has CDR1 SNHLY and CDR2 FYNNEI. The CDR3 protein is CASSDKRGAGYEQYF. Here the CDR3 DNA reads TGTGCCAGCAGTGATAAGCGGGGGGCGGGCTACGAGCAGTACTTC. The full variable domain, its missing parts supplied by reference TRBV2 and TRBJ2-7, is EPEVTQTPSHQVTQMGQEVILRCVPISNHLYFYWYRQILGQKVEFLVSFYNNEISEKSEIFDDQFSVERPDGSNFTLKIRSTKLEDSAMYFCASSDKRGAGYEQYFGPGTRLTVT.

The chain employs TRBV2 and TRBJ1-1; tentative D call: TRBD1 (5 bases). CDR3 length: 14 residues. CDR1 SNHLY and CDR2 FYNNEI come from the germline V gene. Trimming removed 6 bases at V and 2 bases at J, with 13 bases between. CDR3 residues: CASRIDSRNTEAFF. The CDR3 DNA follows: TGTGCCAGCAGGATTGACAGTCGAAACACTGAAGCTTTCTTT.

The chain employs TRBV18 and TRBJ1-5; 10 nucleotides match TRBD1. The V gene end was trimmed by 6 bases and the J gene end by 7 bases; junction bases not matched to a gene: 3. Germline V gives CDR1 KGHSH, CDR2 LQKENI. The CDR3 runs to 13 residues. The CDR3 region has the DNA TGTGCCAGCTCGACAGGGGGCAGGCAGCCCCAGCATTTT. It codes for CASSTGGRQPQHF.

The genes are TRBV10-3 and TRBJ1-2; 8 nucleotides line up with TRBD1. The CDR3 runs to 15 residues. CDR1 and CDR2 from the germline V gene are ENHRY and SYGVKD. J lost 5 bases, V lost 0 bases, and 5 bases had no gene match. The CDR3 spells CAISESRTGRYGYTF. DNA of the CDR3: TGTGCCATCAGTGAGTCTAGGACAGGGCGTTATGGCTACACCTTC.

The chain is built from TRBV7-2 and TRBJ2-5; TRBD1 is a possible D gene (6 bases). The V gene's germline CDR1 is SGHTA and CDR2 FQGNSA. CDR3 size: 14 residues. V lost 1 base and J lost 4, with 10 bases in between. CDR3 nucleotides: TGTGCCAGCAGCTTAGTGGGGGCGGGAGAGACCCAGTACTTC. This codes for CASSLVGAGETQYF.

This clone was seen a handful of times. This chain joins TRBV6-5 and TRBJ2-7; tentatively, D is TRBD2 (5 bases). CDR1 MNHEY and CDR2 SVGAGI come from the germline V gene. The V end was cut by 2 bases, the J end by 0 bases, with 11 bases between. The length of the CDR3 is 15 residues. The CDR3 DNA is TGTGCCAGCAGTTACGGTCTGGGGAGCTCCTACGAGCAGTACTTC. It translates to CASSYGLGSSYEQYF.

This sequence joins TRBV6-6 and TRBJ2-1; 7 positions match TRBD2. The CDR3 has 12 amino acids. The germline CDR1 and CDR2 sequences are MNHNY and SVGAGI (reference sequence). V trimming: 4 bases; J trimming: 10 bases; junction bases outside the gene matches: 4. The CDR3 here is CASSWDYGEQFF. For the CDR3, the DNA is TGTGCCAGCAGTTGGGACTACGGGGAGCAGTTCTTC.

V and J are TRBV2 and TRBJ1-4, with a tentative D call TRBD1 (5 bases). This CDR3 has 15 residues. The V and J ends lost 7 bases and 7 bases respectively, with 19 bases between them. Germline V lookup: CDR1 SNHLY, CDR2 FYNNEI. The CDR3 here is CASKAGRFGREKLFF. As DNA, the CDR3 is TGTGCCAGCAAGGCAGGGAGGTTTGGTCGTGAAAAACTGTTTTTT. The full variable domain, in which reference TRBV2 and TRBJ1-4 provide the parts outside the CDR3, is EPEVTQTPSHQVTQMGQEVILRCVPISNHLYFYWYRQILGQKVEFLVSFYNNEISEKSEIFDDQFSVERPDGSNFTLKIRSTKLEDSAMYFCASKAGRFGREKLFFGSGTQLSVL.

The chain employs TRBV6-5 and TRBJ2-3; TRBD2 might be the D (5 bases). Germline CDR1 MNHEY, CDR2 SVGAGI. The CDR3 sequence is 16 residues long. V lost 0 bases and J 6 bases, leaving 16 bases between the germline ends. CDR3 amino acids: CASSYSSVLGGDTQYF. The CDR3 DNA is TGTGCCAGCAGTTACTCATCCGTACTAGGTGGGGATACGCAGTATTTT.

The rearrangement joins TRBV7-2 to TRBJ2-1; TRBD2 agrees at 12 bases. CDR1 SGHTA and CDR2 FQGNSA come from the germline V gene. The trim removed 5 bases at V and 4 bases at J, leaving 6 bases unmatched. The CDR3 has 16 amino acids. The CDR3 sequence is CASSLSSGGVYNEQFF. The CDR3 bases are TGTGCCAGCAGCCTATCTAGCGGGGGGGTTTACAATGAGCAGTTCTTC. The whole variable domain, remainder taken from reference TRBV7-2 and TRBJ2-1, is GAGVSQSPSNKVTEKGKDVELRCDPISGHTALYWYRQSLGQGLEFLIYFQGNSAPDKSGLPSDRFSAERTGGSVSTLTIQRTQQEDSAVYLCASSLSSGGVYNEQFFGPGTRLTVL.

CDR3 sequence: CASSGAAGGQPQHF. The CDR3 DNA follows: TGTGCCAGCAGCGGCGCGGCAGGAGGTCAGCCCCAGCATTTT. The J gene is TRBJ1-5, the V gene TRBV9; D is undetermined. The CDR3 has 14 amino acids. Per germline, CDR1 SGDLS and CDR2 YYNGEE. The ends were cut back, 3 bases at V and 6 bases at J, with 13 bases in the middle. Full variable domain (rest looked up from reference TRBV9 and TRBJ1-5): DSGVTQTPKHLITATGQRVTLRCSPRSGDLSVYWYQQSLDQGLQFLIQYYNGEERAKGNILERFSAQQFPDLHSELNLSSLELGDSALYFCASSGAAGGQPQHFGDGTRLSIL.

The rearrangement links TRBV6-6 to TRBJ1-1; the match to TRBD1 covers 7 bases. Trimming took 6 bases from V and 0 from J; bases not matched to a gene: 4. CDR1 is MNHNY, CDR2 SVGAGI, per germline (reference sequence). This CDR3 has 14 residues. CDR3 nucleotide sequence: TGTGCCAGCAGACCAGGGGGGATGAACACTGAAGCTTTCTTT. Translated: CASRPGGMNTEAFF.